This record covers a single TCR beta chain. Its target antigen remains unknown. Per-nucleotide qualities are absent, and no much larger clonotype sits a single base away. The entry originates in a study of regulatory T cells in long-lasting Graves disease (dated by TCRdb to 2020 to 2022). A note on the overall study: Newly diagnosed Graves' disease patients had taken antithyroid drugs for less than 3 months. This study used TCR sequencing and RNA sequencing of peripheral blood to compare persistent Graves' disease patients against newly diagnosed Graves' disease patients. The study took place in China and was registered as a clinical trial. A total of some 33 samples were covered by TCR sequencing, comprising around 13 persistent and 20 newly diagnosed Graves' disease patients. The research as a whole found: Only peripheral blood was studied, because thyroid tissue, the primary lesion, was inaccessible. Preferential use of TRBV28, TRBJ1-2 and TRBJ2-5 was observed in persistent disease, whereas TRBV20-1 and TRBJ2-1 were favored in newly diagnosed disease. Sequencing and analysis were limited to the TCR beta chain. Patients with persistent disease shared more public clonotypes (over 2,500) than newly diagnosed patients did (more than 900). The small sample size was acknowledged by the authors as a limitation that may reduce accuracy. Compared with newly diagnosed patients, patients with persistent Graves' disease had lower TCR Shannon entropy and fewer highly expanded clones, which suggests clonal expansion.

Library generation was performed with multiplex PCR. Data came from an Illumina HiSeq 4000. TCR beta libraries were built with iRepertoire HTBI primers and Arm-PCR amplification of CDR3 regions. Before sequencing, the PCR products underwent gel purification. Processing in the source paper ran as follows. Gene usage analysis of CDR3 amino acid clonotypes used the 60 to 75 TRBV and some 13 TRBJ segments found across samples. COPE and FqMerger were used to merge the filtered high-quality paired reads into contigs. BLAST was used to align contigs to the IMGT TRBV, TRBD and TRBJ reference genes, and CDR3 was defined following IMGT. Clonotypes above 0.1% frequency were classified as highly expanded clones. Shannon entropy was used to measure repertoire diversity, and the Gini coefficient was used to measure V-J evenness. A clonotype was considered public if more than one individual shared it. TCRdb itself trimmed the public reads at Q25 with fastp, ran MiXCR and retained productive beta chains. All rows with the same CDR3 protein become a single entry with the most common DNA and genes. The V and J calls were determined by TCRdb, not by the authors. This sample lists roughly 250,000 distinct CDR3 sequences; 18% were detected once. Of the sample, approximately 14% falls within the top ten clones.

The germline V end is reduced by 3 bases and the J end by 8 bases; junction bases left unmatched: 3. CDR1 and CDR2, per the germline V gene, are SGHTA and FQGNSA. From its cysteine to its phenylalanine, the CDR3 spans 14 amino acids. Solely the CDR3 DNA is kept, with 42 bases framed from the first base. The time point label of this sample denotes: newly diagnosed GD, antithyroid drugs for less than 3 months. For both TCR sequencing and RNA sequencing, RNA was extracted from PBMCs using TRIzol. Graves' disease was diagnosed according to American Thyroid Association guidelines. The patients came from an endocrinology department in Xi'an, China. Each patient gave 7.5 to 10 milliliters of peripheral blood, collected in an EDTA anticoagulant tube. Ficoll Paque Plus density gradient separation was used to isolate PBMCs, and no further T cell sorting was performed. An Agilent 2100 Bioanalyzer and agarose gel were used to check RNA quality, and a NanoDrop 2000 was used to measure RNA concentration.

In addition, the sample was reused for a study of T cells in Graves' hyperthyroidism and ophthalmopathy. Reported in the second study: Stable Graves' hyperthyroidism was defined as no progression to ophthalmopathy during 18 months of follow-up. Hyperthyroidism patients were newly diagnosed, had a disease duration of under 2 months, and were aged 18 to 65 years. Any patient with an uncontrolled infection, another autoimmune disease, pregnancy or lactation was excluded. Diagnoses were based on clinical symptoms, serum thyroxine and TRAb, thyroid ultrasound and orbital computed tomography. The first round of RT-PCR for the TCR CDR3 was performed with the HTBI primer set and the Qiagen OneStep RT-PCR kit. Most expanded thyroid clonotypes (frequency above 0.001) were also detected in blood, a finding suggesting that blood repertoires may reflect thyroid immune responses. A model built on a 13 V-J signature distinguished ophthalmopathy from stable hyperthyroidism, reaching 85% to 90% sensitivity and 81.08% specificity in cross-validation and 80%/75% in testing. During validation, the model predicted progression to ophthalmopathy a median of around six months ahead of onset, with almost 71% sensitivity and 72.22% specificity. To identify distinguishing TCR V-J signatures, a discovery cohort of roughly 100 patients was used, comprising 43 with Graves' ophthalmopathy and 55 to 65 with stable Graves' hyperthyroidism. An independent validation cohort of about 20 hyperthyroidism patients and 17 patients who later progressed to ophthalmopathy tested prospective prediction of ophthalmopathy. The roughly 100 discovery patients were divided at random into training and test sets in a 7:3 ratio. In addition, the study compared T-cell repertoires in thyroid tissue and in blood from about six Graves' hyperthyroidism patients. Following sampling, methimazole starting at 30 mg daily was given to hyperthyroidism patients, and high-dose intravenous methylprednisolone was given to ophthalmopathy patients. Libraries were constructed in a second round of multiplex PCR, after which size selection and purification were carried out. Libraries were sequenced paired-end with 100 bp reads on an Illumina HiSeq2000. Raw data were processed with SOAPnuke, discarding reads with adapters, uncalled bases, mean Phred below 15, or no exact constant-primer or identifier match. High-quality paired reads were merged with COPE v1.2.5, and unique nucleotide sequences were defined as clonotypes. Clonotypes were aligned to IMGT TRBV, TRBD and TRBJ reference segments using MiTCR v1.1. Only V-J combinations with frequency above 0.0001, covering about 99% of repertoires, were analysed. The TCS score was defined as the ratio of F50 (clonal expansion) to E x V (chaos), calculated using BLOSUM62-based TCRdist between CDR3 peptides within each V-J. Welch's t-statistics and random forest reduced roughly 540 V-J features to 10 to 15, which were used in a naive Bayes classifier (R e1071). No statistical method was used to fix the sample size in advance, and group allocation was not hidden from the investigators. TCR Vbeta CDR3 sequencing of 130 to 150 peripheral blood samples (over 40 ophthalmopathy, 75 hyperthyroidism and approximately 17 progressor patients) is reported in the paper.

The TCR originated in a woman between 25 and 40 years old with Graves disease. Donor details come from another sample of the same person, matched by shared clones. Material: peripheral blood mononuclear cells (PBMCs), obtained at new diagnosis, from a patient treated with antithyroid drugs. The chain uses TRBV7-2 and TRBJ2-1; the junction holds 11 bases that match TRBD2. This receptor carries the CDR3 CASSFSSGGYEQFF. At the DNA level, the sequence is TGTGCCAGCAGCTTTTCTAGCGGGGGGTATGAGCAGTTCTTC. With the rest looked up from the reference TRBV7-2 and TRBJ2-1 genes rather than sequenced, the full variable domain is GAGVSQSPSNKVTEKGKDVELRCDPISGHTALYWYRQSLGQGLEFLIYFQGNSAPDKSGLPSDRFSAERTGGSVSTLTIQRTQQEDSAVYLCASSFSSGGYEQFFGPGTRLTVL.